This TCR beta chain is from a study of CD8 T cells in Susac syndrome. Across the study: Patients with Susac syndrome were therapy-naive, on corticosteroids, or on intravenous immunoglobulin alone at the time that blood was drawn.

This CDR3 has 15 amino acids. Germline CDR1 reads DFQATT; CDR2 reads SNEGSKA (reference sequence). V trimming: 3 bases; J trimming: 6 bases; junction bases outside the gene matches: 8. With random hexamers, about 0.45 to 1 ug RNA was reverse transcribed. Amplification of the TCR beta CDR3 was carried out by immunoSEQ multiplex PCR, which spanned a total of 54 Vbeta and 13 Jbeta segments. TCRdb ran MiXCR on the immunoSEQ multiplex PCR reads and lists one entry per CDR3 protein. The sample lists some 170,000 distinct CDR3 sequences, 85% to 95% occurring once. A single count supports this clonotype. The chain combines TRBV20-1 with TRBJ2-7; 13 bases are shared with TRBD2. The clonotype originates from a human donor with Susac syndrome. The sequencing input was CD4+ T cells from PBMCs. This chain's CDR3 is CSARILAGGPFEQYF. The CDR3 DNA sequence: TGCAGTGCTAGGATACTAGCGGGAGGGCCCTTCGAGCAGTACTTC.